These T cell receptor beta chains were read from a single sample in a study of blood T cell repertoires in COVID-19. Profiling relied on immunoSEQ multiplex PCR, and the TCRdb table lists in-frame clones only, not all of them. This sample yields approximately 150,000 clones, of which 85% to 90% are seen a single time; roughly 6.6% belongs to the top ten. The sample was peripheral blood. These receptors were collected from a man older than 75 with acute or convalescent COVID-19. Each CDR3 is given with its conserved first and last residue. Fields, in order: D gene, J gene, clone size, V gene, CDR3 protein, CDR3 DNA. A D gene is named only where the DNA matches it firmly. Clone size appears in some rows only: once, few, many, or a class for an expanded clone.

.,TRBJ2-7,once,TRBV20-1,CSASDNYEQYF,TGCAGTGCTTCGGACAACTACGAGCAGTACTTC
TRBD2,TRBJ2-1,.,TRBV16,CASSPYSWTSFYEQFF,TGTGCCAGCAGCCCGTATTCGTGGACTAGCTTTTATGAGCAGTTCTTC
.,TRBJ2-5,once,TRBV7-3,CASSLTIGGVGETQYF,TGTGCCAGCAGCTTAACGATCGGAGGGGTTGGGGAGACCCAGTACTTC
TRBD2,TRBJ2-1,.,TRBV7-2,CASSLEGTSGGLNEQFF,TGTGCCAGCAGCTTGGAGGGGACTAGCGGGGGCCTCAATGAGCAGTTCTTC
TRBD2,TRBJ2-7,.,TRBV12-3/TRBV12-4,CASSFTSGYEQYF,TGTGCCAGCAGTTTTACTAGCGGATACGAGCAGTACTTC
.,TRBJ2-2,.,TRBV6-1,CASSEQGPITGELFF,TGTGCCAGCAGTGAACAGGGGCCTATCACCGGGGAGCTGTTTTTT
.,TRBJ1-2,once,TRBV10-1,CASSDTDYGYTF,TGCGCCAGCAGTGACACGGACTATGGCTACACCTTC
.,TRBJ1-2,.,TRBV9,CASSVGGPVGYTF,TGTGCCAGCAGCGTAGGGGGCCCTGTTGGCTACACCTTC
.,TRBJ2-5,once,TRBV5-1,CASSLEGRREETQYF,TGCGCCAGCAGCTTGGAGGGGCGTCGGGAAGAGACCCAGTACTTC
TRBD1,TRBJ2-7,.,TRBV6-6,CASSPLDRGPYEQYF,TGTGCCAGCAGTCCGTTGGACAGGGGTCCCTACGAGCAGTACTTC
TRBD1,TRBJ2-1,.,TRBV6-1,CASSELGQGFDNEQFF,TGTGCCAGCAGTGAACTGGGACAGGGTTTCGACAATGAGCAGTTCTTC
.,TRBJ1-4,.,TRBV6-5,CASSYWGTDEKLFF,TGTGCCAGCAGTTACTGGGGCACCGATGAAAAACTGTTTTTT
TRBD1,TRBJ2-7,.,TRBV28,CASSFLTGSYGEQYF,TGTGCCAGCAGTTTCTTGACAGGGAGTTACGGAGAGCAGTACTTC
TRBD1,TRBJ1-2,.,TRBV3-1/TRBV3-2,CASSLPGTGNYGYTF,TGTGCCAGCAGCCTACCGGGGACAGGGAACTATGGCTACACCTTC
.,TRBJ2-7,.,TRBV12-3/TRBV12-4,CASAAGPYEQYF,TGTGCCAGCGCGGCGGGACCCTACGAGCAGTACTTC
TRBD1,TRBJ1-2,.,TRBV25-1,CASSDGGDSDLFYGYTF,TGTGCCAGCAGTGATGGAGGGGACAGTGACCTTTTCTATGGCTACACCTTC
TRBD1,TRBJ1-1,.,TRBV18,CASSPQGAGYGTEAFF,TGTGCCAGCTCACCCCAGGGGGCTGGTTACGGCACTGAAGCTTTCTTT
TRBD1,TRBJ1-2,.,TRBV28,CASSLVLGQGNGYTF,TGTGCCAGCAGTTTAGTTTTAGGACAGGGTAATGGCTACACCTTC
.,TRBJ1-1,.,TRBV7-8,CASSLPGFRGTEAFF,TGTGCCAGCAGCTTACCGGGGTTTAGGGGGACTGAAGCTTTCTTT
.,TRBJ2-4,.,TRBV19,CASSKDEATKNIQYF,TGTGCCAGTAGTAAAGACGAGGCAACCAAAAACATTCAGTACTTC
.,TRBJ1-2,few,TRBV7-8,CASSLGGGGYTF,TGTGCCAGCAGCTTAGGAGGAGGGGGCTACACCTTC
TRBD2,TRBJ2-3,.,TRBV5-6,CASSPAAVGLAGVGDTQYF,TGTGCCAGCAGCCCGGCCGCGGTGGGGCTAGCGGGAGTTGGGGATACGCAGTATTTT
TRBD2,TRBJ2-1,.,TRBV11-1,CASSLQAGPYNEQFF,TGTGCCAGCAGCTTACAAGCGGGGCCCTACAATGAGCAGTTCTTC
TRBD1,TRBJ2-2,.,TRBV9,CASRTGESGELFF,TGTGCCAGCAGGACAGGGGAGTCCGGGGAGCTGTTTTTT
.,TRBJ2-3,few,TRBV19,CASSPDSANTQYF,TGTGCCAGTAGTCCTGACAGCGCCAATACGCAGTATTTT
TRBD2,TRBJ2-2,.,TRBV4-1,CASSQEGEGWRTGELFF,TGCGCCAGCAGCCAAGAAGGGGAGGGGTGGAGGACCGGGGAGCTGTTTTTT
.,TRBJ2-7,few,TRBV21-1,CASSQGSNEQYF,TGTGCCAGCTCCCAGGGGAGTAACGAGCAGTACTTC
.,TRBJ1-2,once,TRBV6-1,CASSETTGFGLGYTF,TGTGCCAGCAGTGAAACGACGGGGTTCGGACTCGGCTACACCTTC
TRBD2,TRBJ2-5,.,TRBV3-1/TRBV3-2,CASSLTSGEETQYF,TGTGCCAGCAGCCTGACTAGCGGGGAAGAGACCCAGTACTTC
.,TRBJ2-6,.,TRBV11-2,CASSLDGGPGANVLTF,TGTGCCAGCAGCTTAGATGGGGGCCCTGGGGCCAACGTCCTGACTTTC
.,TRBJ1-3,.,TRBV11-2,CASSLDQAGATGNTIYF,TGTGCCAGCAGCTTAGATCAGGCAGGGGCCACTGGAAACACCATATATTTT
.,TRBJ2-1,.,TRBV20-1,CSASRRGDEQFF,TGCAGTGCTAGTCGCAGGGGCGATGAGCAGTTCTTC
TRBD2,TRBJ2-6,.,TRBV5-6,CASRTSGGANVLTF,TGTGCCAGCAGGACTAGCGGCGGGGCCAACGTCCTGACTTTC
.,TRBJ1-2,.,TRBV28,CASISAGGYYGYTF,TGTGCCAGCATTTCTGCGGGAGGCTACTATGGCTACACCTTC
.,TRBJ2-3,.,TRBV19,CASSIEGITDTQYF,TGTGCCAGTAGTATCGAGGGAATCACAGATACGCAGTATTTT
TRBD2,TRBJ2-1,.,TRBV19,CASKNLAGGYNEQFF,TGTGCCAGCAAAAATTTAGCGGGGGGCTACAATGAGCAGTTCTTC
.,TRBJ1-1,.,TRBV4-2,CASSQDAQMNTEAFF,TGTGCCAGCAGCCAAGATGCACAGATGAACACTGAAGCTTTCTTT
TRBD2,TRBJ2-5,.,TRBV5-1,CASSWGLAGGPETQYF,TGCGCCAGCAGCTGGGGACTAGCGGGAGGGCCGGAGACCCAGTACTTC
TRBD1,TRBJ1-1,.,TRBV7-9,CASSSDRGLHVVDSEAFF,TGTGCCAGCAGTTCAGACAGGGGGCTCCATGTAGTTGATTCTGAAGCTTTCTTT
TRBD2,TRBJ2-3,.,TRBV19,CASSFSSGGRHTDTQYF,TGTGCCAGTAGTTTTTCTAGCGGGGGCCGACACACAGATACGCAGTATTTT
TRBD1,TRBJ1-4,.,TRBV18,CASSPRTMGQGKISTNEKLFF,TGTGCCAGCTCACCACGGACCATGGGACAGGGTAAAATATCAACTAATGAAAAACTGTTTTTT
.,TRBJ2-3,once,TRBV19,CASSEGGGSDTQYF,TGTGCCTCCTCCGAGGGGGGGGGTAGTGATACGCAGTATTTT
TRBD2,TRBJ2-3,.,TRBV5-8,CASSFSGGDSTDTQYF,TGTGCCAGCAGCTTTAGCGGGGGAGATAGCACAGATACGCAGTATTTT
TRBD1,TRBJ2-2,.,TRBV11-2,CASSLRTGGEVNSGELFF,TGTGCCAGCAGCTTAAGGACAGGGGGCGAGGTTAATAGCGGGGAGCTGTTTTTT
TRBD1,TRBJ2-7,.,TRBV15,CATSRKTGTAVPYEQYF,TGTGCCACCAGCAGAAAAACGGGGACAGCCGTTCCCTACGAGCAGTACTTC
.,TRBJ1-1,once,TRBV5-1,CASSLGQGGRMNTEAFF,TGCGCCAGCAGCTTGGGGCAGGGTGGCCGGATGAACACTGAAGCTTTCTTT
TRBD1,TRBJ2-6,few,TRBV19,CASNIPTGGASGANVLTF,TGTGCCAGCAATATCCCAACAGGGGGCGCGTCAGGGGCCAACGTCCTGACTTTC
TRBD2,TRBJ2-1,.,TRBV28,CASSFGGTRSYNEQFF,TGTGCCAGCAGTTTTGGCGGGACTAGATCCTACAATGAGCAGTTCTTC
.,TRBJ2-1,.,TRBV29-1,CSVIGHLGNEQFF,TGCAGCGTTATTGGACACTTAGGCAATGAGCAGTTCTTC
.,TRBJ1-5,.,TRBV7-8,CASSLVTANQPQHF,TGTGCCAGCAGCTTAGTAACAGCCAATCAGCCCCAGCATTTT
TRBD1,TRBJ1-3,.,TRBV18,CASSPLTGGEGNTIYF,TGTGCCAGCTCACCTTTGACAGGGGGAGAAGGAAACACCATATATTTT
TRBD2,TRBJ2-7,.,TRBV10-2,CASSEVAGGPYEQYF,TGCGCCAGCAGTGAGGTAGCGGGAGGGCCCTACGAGCAGTACTTC
.,TRBJ1-1,.,TRBV7-2,CASSLVRAGTEAFF,TGTGCCAGCAGCTTAGTCAGGGCCGGCACTGAAGCTTTCTTT
.,TRBJ1-1,.,TRBV2,CASSGQYTEAFF,TGTGCCAGCAGTGGGCAGTACACTGAAGCTTTCTTT
.,TRBJ2-1,.,TRBV7-9,CASSQRTDDYEQFF,TGTGCCAGCAGCCAAAGGACAGACGACTATGAGCAGTTCTTC
TRBD1,TRBJ2-7,.,TRBV5-4,CASSSRTGGSYEQYF,TGTGCCAGCAGCTCCCGGACAGGGGGCAGCTACGAGCAGTACTTC
.,TRBJ1-5,once,TRBV27,CASSFSRANQPQHF,TGTGCCAGCAGTTTCTCGAGAGCCAATCAGCCCCAGCATTTT
.,TRBJ2-3,.,TRBV7-2,CASSLRSGELVTDTQYF,TGTGCCAGCAGCTTAAGGAGTGGAGAGTTGGTCACAGATACGCAGTATTTT
.,TRBJ1-5,.,TRBV11-2,CASSLGGIGNQPQHF,TGTGCCAGCTCCCTGGGGGGGATAGGCAATCAGCCCCAGCATTTT